This TCR beta chain was profiled in a study of blood T cell repertoires in COVID-19. Study-wide context: The study drew acute and convalescent COVID-19 samples from the United States, Italy and Spain.

The repertoire was sequenced with immunoSEQ multiplex PCR; TCRdb's copy has only in-frame clones and lacks some. The data contain some 270,000 clones, roughly 88% of them singletons. The CDR3 spans 16 residues. Germline values: CDR1 LGHDT, CDR2 YNNKEL (reference sequence). Trimming removed 4 bases from V and 3 bases from J; junction bases left unmatched: 6. The chain uses TRBV3-1 (or the pseudogene TRBV3-2) and TRBJ1-2, with 12 bases fitting TRBD1. Sequenced input: PBMCs or T cells enriched from blood (not recorded which). This TCR derives from a woman aged 40 to 55 who had been exposed to COVID-19. The CDR3 sequence: CASSLRDRGLYYGYTF. CDR3 nucleotides: TGTGCCAGCAGCCTCCGGGACAGGGGGCTTTACTATGGCTACACCTTC.